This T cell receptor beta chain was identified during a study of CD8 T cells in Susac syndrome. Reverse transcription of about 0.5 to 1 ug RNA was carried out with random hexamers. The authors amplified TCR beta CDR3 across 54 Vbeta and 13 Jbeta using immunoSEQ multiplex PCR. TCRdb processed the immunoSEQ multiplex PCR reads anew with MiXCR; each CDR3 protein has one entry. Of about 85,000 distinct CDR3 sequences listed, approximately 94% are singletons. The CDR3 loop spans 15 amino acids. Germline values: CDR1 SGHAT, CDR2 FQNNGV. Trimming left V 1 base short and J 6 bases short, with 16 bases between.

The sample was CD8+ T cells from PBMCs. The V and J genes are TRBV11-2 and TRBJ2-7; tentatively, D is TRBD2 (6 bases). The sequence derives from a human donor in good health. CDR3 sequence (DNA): TGTGCCAGCAGCTTAGTGTTGGGGCCGGGAGTCGAGCAGTACTTC. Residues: CASSLVLGPGVEQYF. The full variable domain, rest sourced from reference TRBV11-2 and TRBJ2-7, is EAGVAQSPRYKIIEKRQSVAFWCNPISGHATLYWYQQILGQGPKLLIQFQNNGVVDDSQLPKDRFSAERLKGVDSTLKIQPAKLEDSAVYLCASSLVLGPGVEQYFGPGTRLTVT.